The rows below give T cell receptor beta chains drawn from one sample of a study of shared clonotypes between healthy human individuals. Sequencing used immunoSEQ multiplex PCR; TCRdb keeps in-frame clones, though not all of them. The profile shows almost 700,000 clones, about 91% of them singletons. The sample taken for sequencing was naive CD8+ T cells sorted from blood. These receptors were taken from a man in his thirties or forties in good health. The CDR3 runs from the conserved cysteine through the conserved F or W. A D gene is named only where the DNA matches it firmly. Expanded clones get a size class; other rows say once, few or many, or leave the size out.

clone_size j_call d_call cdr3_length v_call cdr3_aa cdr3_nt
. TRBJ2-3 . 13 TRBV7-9 CASSVTITDTQYF TGTGCCAGCAGCGTGACTATCACAGATACGCAGTATTTT
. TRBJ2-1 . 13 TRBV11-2 CASSLGVGNEQFF TGTGCCAGCAGCCTAGGGGTAGGAAATGAGCAGTTCTTC
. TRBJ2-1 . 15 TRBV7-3 CASSLKGLGDNEQFF TGTGCCAGCAGCCTTAAAGGCCTAGGAGATAATGAGCAGTTCTTC
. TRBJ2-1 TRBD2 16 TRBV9 CASSVRLAGGYSEQFF TGTGCCAGCAGCGTGAGACTAGCGGGAGGGTACAGTGAGCAGTTCTTC
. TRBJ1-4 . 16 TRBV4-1 CASSQEPHATNEKLFF TGCGCCAGCAGCCAGGAGCCCCATGCAACTAATGAAAAACTGTTTTTT
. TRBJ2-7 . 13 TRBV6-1 CASSETGSHEQYF TGTGCCAGCAGTGAGACGGGGTCCCACGAGCAGTACTTC
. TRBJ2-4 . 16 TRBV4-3 CASSQDRAIAKNIQYF TGCGCCAGCAGCCAAGACAGGGCTATAGCCAAAAACATTCAGTACTTC
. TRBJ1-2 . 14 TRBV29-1 CSVEWQGNAYGYTF TGCAGCGTTGAGTGGCAGGGCAATGCCTATGGCTACACCTTC
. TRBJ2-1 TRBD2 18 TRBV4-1 CASSLGTSGYDSYNEQFF TGCGCCAGCAGCCTAGGGACTAGCGGGTATGATTCCTACAATGAGCAGTTCTTC
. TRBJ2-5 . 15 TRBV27 CASISSSSGKETQYF TGTGCCAGCATTAGTAGTTCAAGTGGGAAAGAGACCCAGTACTTC
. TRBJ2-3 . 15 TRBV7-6 CASSLAGSDTDTQYF TGTGCCAGCAGCTTAGCGGGGTCCGATACAGATACGCAGTATTTT
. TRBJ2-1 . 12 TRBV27 CASSFEGNEQFF TGTGCCAGCAGTTTCGAGGGAAATGAGCAGTTCTTC
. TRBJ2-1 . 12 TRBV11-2 CASSPSGAEQFF TGTGCCAGCAGCCCATCGGGGGCTGAGCAGTTCTTC
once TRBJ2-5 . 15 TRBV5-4 CASSFGFSGEETQYF TGTGCCAGCAGCTTCGGGTTCTCCGGGGAAGAGACCCAGTACTTC
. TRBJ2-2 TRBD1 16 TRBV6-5 CASSYEGTGWTGELFF TGTGCCAGCAGTTACGAAGGGACAGGGTGGACCGGGGAGCTGTTTTTT
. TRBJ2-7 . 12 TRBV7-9 CASSPSTYEQYF TGTGCCAGCAGCCCGTCGACTTACGAGCAGTACTTC
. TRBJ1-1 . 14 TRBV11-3 CASSSEGGGTEAFF TGTGCCAGCAGCTCTGAAGGGGGGGGCACTGAAGCTTTCTTT
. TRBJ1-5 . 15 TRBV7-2 CASSSSRGADQPQHF TGTGCCAGCAGCAGTAGCCGGGGGGCTGATCAGCCCCAGCATTTT
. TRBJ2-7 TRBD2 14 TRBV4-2 CASSQAPSGYEQYF TGTGCCAGCAGCCAAGCGCCTAGCGGGTACGAGCAGTACTTC
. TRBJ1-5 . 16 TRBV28 CASSFAGRGLDQPQHF TGTGCCAGCAGTTTCGCTGGGAGAGGGTTGGATCAGCCCCAGCATTTT